This record concerns one T cell receptor (beta chain) sequence. The data were taken from a study of blood T cell repertoires in COVID-19. Turning to the study itself: Samples taken during acute and convalescent COVID-19 were collected in the United States, Italy and Spain.

The V end lost 6 bases, the J end lost 3 bases, and 6 bases lay between the germline ends. Per the germline V gene, CDR1 is SQVTM and CDR2 is ANQGSEA. The CDR3 extends over 10 amino acids. Per the original methods: Reference gene primers were amplified, and this amplification served to estimate nucleated cell counts. Using immunoSEQ multiplex PCR, the repertoire was profiled, and TCRdb retains in-frame clones only, with some absent. V, J and clone size are taken as reported in that table, and D and trimming were inferred from the DNA itself. Of tens of thousands of clones in the sample, approximately 91% are singletons; the top ten hold under 4%.

The chain has TRBV29-1 and TRBJ2-7, with a tentative D call TRBD1 (6 bases). The receptor was derived from a man aged 60 to 75 with acute or convalescent COVID-19. Material: peripheral blood. The CDR3 here is CSVGGYEQYF. The DNA of the CDR3 is TGCAGCGTAGGGGGCTACGAGCAGTACTTC.